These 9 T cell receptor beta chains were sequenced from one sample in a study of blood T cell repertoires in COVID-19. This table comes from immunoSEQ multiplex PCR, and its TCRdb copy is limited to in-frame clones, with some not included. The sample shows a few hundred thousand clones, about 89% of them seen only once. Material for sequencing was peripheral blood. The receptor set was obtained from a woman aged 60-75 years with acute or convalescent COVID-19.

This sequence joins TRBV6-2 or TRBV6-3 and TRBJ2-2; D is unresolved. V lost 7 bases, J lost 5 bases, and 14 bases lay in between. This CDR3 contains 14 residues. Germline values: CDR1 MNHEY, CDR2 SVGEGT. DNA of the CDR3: TGTGCCAGCAACCCCTTACTTATGACCGGGGAGCTGTTTTTT. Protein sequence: CASNPLLMTGELFF.

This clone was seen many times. The CDR3 is CASSPTGAGALYGYTF. DNA of the CDR3: TGTGCCAGCAGCCCCACTGGGGCAGGGGCGCTCTATGGCTACACCTTC. The rearrangement joins TRBV4-2 to TRBJ1-2; possible D gene TRBD1, 6 bases. The CDR3 is 16 residues long. Between the trimmed V and J ends, which lost 4 bases and 4 bases, there was a span of 19 bases. Germline CDR1 and CDR2: LGHNA and YNFKEQ.

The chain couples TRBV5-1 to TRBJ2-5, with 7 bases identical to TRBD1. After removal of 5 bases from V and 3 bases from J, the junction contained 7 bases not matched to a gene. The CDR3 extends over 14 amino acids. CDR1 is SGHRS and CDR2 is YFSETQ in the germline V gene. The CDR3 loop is CASSFGDREETQYF. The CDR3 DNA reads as TGCGCCAGCAGTTTTGGGGACAGAGAAGAGACCCAGTACTTC. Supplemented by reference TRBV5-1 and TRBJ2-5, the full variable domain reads KAGVTQTPRYLIKTRGQQVTLSCSPISGHRSVSWYQQTPGQGLQFLFEYFSETQRNKGNFPGRFSGRQFSNSRSEMNVSTLELGDSALYLCASSFGDREETQYFGPGTRLLVL.

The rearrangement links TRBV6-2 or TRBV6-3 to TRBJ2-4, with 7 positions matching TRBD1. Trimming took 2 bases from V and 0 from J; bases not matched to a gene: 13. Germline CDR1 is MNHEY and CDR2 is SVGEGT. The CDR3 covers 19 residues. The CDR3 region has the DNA TGTGCCAGCAGTTACGCGAAGAACAGGGGCTCACTAGCCAAAAACATTCAGTACTTC. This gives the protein CASSYAKNRGSLAKNIQYF.

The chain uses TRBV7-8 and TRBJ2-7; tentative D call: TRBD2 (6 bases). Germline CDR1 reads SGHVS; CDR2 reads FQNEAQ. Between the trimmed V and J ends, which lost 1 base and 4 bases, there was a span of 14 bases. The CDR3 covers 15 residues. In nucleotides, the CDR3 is TGTGCCAGCAGCTTAGACAGGACTACGGGGTACGAGCAGTACTTC. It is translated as CASSLDRTTGYEQYF.

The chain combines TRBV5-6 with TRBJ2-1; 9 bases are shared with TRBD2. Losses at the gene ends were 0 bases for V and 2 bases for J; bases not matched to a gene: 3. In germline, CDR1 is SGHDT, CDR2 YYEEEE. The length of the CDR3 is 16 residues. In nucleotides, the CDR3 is TGTGCCAGCAGCTTGGCCGGGACTAGCACCTACAATGAGCAGTTCTTC. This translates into CASSLAGTSTYNEQFF.

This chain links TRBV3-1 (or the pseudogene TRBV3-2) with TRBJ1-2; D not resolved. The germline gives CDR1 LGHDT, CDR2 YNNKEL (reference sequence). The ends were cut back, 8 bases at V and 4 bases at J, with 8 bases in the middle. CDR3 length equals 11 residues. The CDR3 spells CASSNRYGYTF. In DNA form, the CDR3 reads TGTGCCAGCTCTAATCGCTATGGCTACACCTTC.

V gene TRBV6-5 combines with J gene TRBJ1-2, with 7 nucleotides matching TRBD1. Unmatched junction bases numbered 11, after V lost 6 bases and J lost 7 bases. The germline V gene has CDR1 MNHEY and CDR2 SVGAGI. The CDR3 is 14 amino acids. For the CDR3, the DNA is TGTGCCAGCAGGGAGTCGGGACAGTATCGTGGCTACACCTTC. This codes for CASRESGQYRGYTF.

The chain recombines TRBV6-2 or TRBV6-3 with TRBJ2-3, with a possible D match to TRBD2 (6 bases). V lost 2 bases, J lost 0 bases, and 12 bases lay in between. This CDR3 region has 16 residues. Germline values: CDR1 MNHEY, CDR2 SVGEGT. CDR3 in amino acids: CASSYPRSGSTDTQYF. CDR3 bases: TGTGCCAGCAGTTACCCGAGAAGCGGGAGCACAGATACGCAGTATTTT.